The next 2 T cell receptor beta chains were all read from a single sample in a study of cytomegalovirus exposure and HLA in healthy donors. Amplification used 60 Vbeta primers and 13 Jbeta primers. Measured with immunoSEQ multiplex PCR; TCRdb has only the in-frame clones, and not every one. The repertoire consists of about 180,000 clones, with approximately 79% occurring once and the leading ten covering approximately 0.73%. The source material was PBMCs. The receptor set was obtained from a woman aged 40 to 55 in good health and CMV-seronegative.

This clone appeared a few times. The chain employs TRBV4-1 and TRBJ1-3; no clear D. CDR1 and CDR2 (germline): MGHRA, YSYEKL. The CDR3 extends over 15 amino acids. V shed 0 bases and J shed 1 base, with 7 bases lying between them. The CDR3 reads CASSQDNTSGNTIYF. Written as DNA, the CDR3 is TGCGCCAGCAGCCAAGATAACACGTCTGGAAACACCATATATTTT.

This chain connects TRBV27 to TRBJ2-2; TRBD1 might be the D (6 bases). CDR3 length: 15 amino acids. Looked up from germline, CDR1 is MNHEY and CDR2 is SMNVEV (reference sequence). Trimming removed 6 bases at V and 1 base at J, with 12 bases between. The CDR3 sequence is CASSNRDMNTGELFF. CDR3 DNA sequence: TGTGCCAGCAGCAACAGGGACATGAACACCGGGGAGCTGTTTTTT.